The rows below give T cell receptor beta chains drawn from one sample of a study of blood T cell repertoires in COVID-19. Assay used: immunoSEQ multiplex PCR; TCRdb lists only in-frame clones, some missing. This table has roughly 87,000 clones, 65% to 85% appearing once. Sequencing was performed on peripheral blood. The receptors were sampled from a woman aged 55-75 years with acute or convalescent COVID-19. Each CDR3 is given with its conserved first and last residue. Each record gives: V gene, J gene, D gene, clone size, CDR3 DNA, CDR3 protein. The D gene is left open where the match is weak. Clone size is stated in some rows and not others, as once, few, many or a class when expanded.

v_gene: TRBV4-1; j_gene: TRBJ1-1; d_gene: -; abundance: -; CDR3nt: TGCGCCAGCAAACAAGGGGGGGGGAACACTGAAGCTTTCTTT; CDR3aa: CASKQGGGNTEAFF
v_gene: TRBV13; j_gene: TRBJ1-1; d_gene: -; abundance: -; CDR3nt: TGTGCCAGCAGCTATGACAGAACTGAAGCTTTCTTT; CDR3aa: CASSYDRTEAFF
v_gene: TRBV6-5; j_gene: TRBJ1-2; d_gene: -; abundance: -; CDR3nt: TGTGCCAGCAGTTACACAGCTAACTATGGCTACACCTTC; CDR3aa: CASSYTANYGYTF
v_gene: TRBV7-8; j_gene: TRBJ1-2; d_gene: TRBD1; abundance: -; CDR3nt: TGTGCCAGCGGGGACAGGGCAAACTATGGCTACACCTTC; CDR3aa: CASGDRANYGYTF
v_gene: TRBV25-1; j_gene: TRBJ1-2; d_gene: TRBD1; abundance: -; CDR3nt: TGTGCCAGCAGTCCTCGGACAGGGTCAGGGTTTGTCTATGGCTACACCTTC; CDR3aa: CASSPRTGSGFVYGYTF
v_gene: TRBV30; j_gene: TRBJ2-5; d_gene: -; abundance: -; CDR3nt: TGTGCCTGGAGCGCGGCGAAAGAGACCCAGTACTTC; CDR3aa: CAWSAAKETQYF
v_gene: TRBV6-1; j_gene: TRBJ2-1; d_gene: -; abundance: -; CDR3nt: TGTGCCAGCAGTGAGCAGGGATCGGTTGACAATGAGCAGTTCTTC; CDR3aa: CASSEQGSVDNEQFF
v_gene: TRBV7-3; j_gene: TRBJ2-1; d_gene: TRBD1; abundance: -; CDR3nt: TGTGCCAGCAGCTTTAACAGGGGCAGGGACAATGAGCAGTTCTTC; CDR3aa: CASSFNRGRDNEQFF
v_gene: TRBV19; j_gene: TRBJ1-1; d_gene: -; abundance: -; CDR3nt: TGTGCCAGTTTGGATCGGGGAAGTCTCACTGAAGCTTTCTTT; CDR3aa: CASLDRGSLTEAFF
v_gene: TRBV30; j_gene: TRBJ2-5; d_gene: -; abundance: -; CDR3nt: TGTGCCTGGAGTGTGAGAGGGTTGGAGACCCAGTACTTC; CDR3aa: CAWSVRGLETQYF
v_gene: TRBV4-2; j_gene: TRBJ1-5; d_gene: TRBD1; abundance: -; CDR3nt: TGTGCCAGCAGCCAAGATGCTGCCGGGACAGCAAGAAATCAGCCCCAGCATTTT; CDR3aa: CASSQDAAGTARNQPQHF
v_gene: TRBV18; j_gene: TRBJ1-6; d_gene: TRBD1; abundance: -; CDR3nt: TGTGCCAGCTCACCACGGGACAGCTATAATTCACCCCTCCACTTT; CDR3aa: CASSPRDSYNSPLHF
v_gene: TRBV30; j_gene: TRBJ1-5; d_gene: -; abundance: -; CDR3nt: TGTGCCTGGGCCCTAGGCGGGGGGCGAAGCAATCAGCCCCAGCATTTT; CDR3aa: CAWALGGGRSNQPQHF
v_gene: TRBV7-2; j_gene: TRBJ2-1; d_gene: TRBD2; abundance: once; CDR3nt: TGTGCCAGCAGCTTAACAGCCGGGACTAGCGGGGTAGGGGAGCAGTTCTTC; CDR3aa: CASSLTAGTSGVGEQFF
v_gene: TRBV5-4; j_gene: TRBJ1-2; d_gene: -; abundance: -; CDR3nt: TGTGCCAGCAGACTGTCTGACAGATCCATAAGCGGCTACACCTTC; CDR3aa: CASRLSDRSISGYTF
v_gene: TRBV5-1; j_gene: TRBJ2-3; d_gene: -; abundance: many; CDR3nt: TGCGCCAGCAGCTCGGGAATAGGCACAGATACGCAGTATTTT; CDR3aa: CASSSGIGTDTQYF
v_gene: TRBV6-5; j_gene: TRBJ2-5; d_gene: TRBD1; abundance: -; CDR3nt: TGTGCCAGCACCTACAGGGGATCATCACAAGAGACCCAGTACTTC; CDR3aa: CASTYRGSSQETQYF
v_gene: TRBV30; j_gene: TRBJ1-2; d_gene: -; abundance: -; CDR3nt: TGTGCCTGGAGTGTGGCCGTTAACTATGGCTACACCTTC; CDR3aa: CAWSVAVNYGYTF
v_gene: TRBV12-3/TRBV12-4; j_gene: TRBJ1-1; d_gene: TRBD1; abundance: -; CDR3nt: TGTGCCAGCAGTCTACCGGGACAGGAAGCTTTCTTT; CDR3aa: CASSLPGQEAFF
v_gene: TRBV5-6; j_gene: TRBJ1-1; d_gene: TRBD1; abundance: -; CDR3nt: TGTGCCAGCAGCTTGTTAGGGGGCACAAACACTGAAGCTTTCTTT; CDR3aa: CASSLLGGTNTEAFF
v_gene: TRBV9; j_gene: TRBJ2-2; d_gene: -; abundance: once; CDR3nt: TGTGCCAGCGGTGGGGGAGGCACCGGGGAGCTGTTTTTT; CDR3aa: CASGGGGTGELFF
v_gene: TRBV3-1/TRBV3-2; j_gene: TRBJ1-6; d_gene: -; abundance: -; CDR3nt: TGTGCCAGCAGCCAAGCCTTTGGGAGCTCCTATAATTCACCCCTCCACTTT; CDR3aa: CASSQAFGSSYNSPLHF
v_gene: TRBV18; j_gene: TRBJ1-1; d_gene: TRBD1; abundance: -; CDR3nt: TGTGCCAGCTCACCACAGACCCTGGGACAGGCTAAGGGCACTGAAGCTTTCTTT; CDR3aa: CASSPQTLGQAKGTEAFF
v_gene: TRBV7-9; j_gene: TRBJ1-4; d_gene: -; abundance: -; CDR3nt: TGTGCCAGCAGCTTAAGACAGGAAAAACTGTTTTTT; CDR3aa: CASSLRQEKLFF
v_gene: TRBV7-3; j_gene: TRBJ1-5; d_gene: TRBD1; abundance: -; CDR3nt: TGTGCCAGCAGCCGGGACAGGGGGTCGAATCAGCCCCAGCATTTT; CDR3aa: CASSRDRGSNQPQHF
v_gene: TRBV7-3; j_gene: TRBJ2-2; d_gene: -; abundance: -; CDR3nt: TGTGCCAGCAGCGAAGACAGAAGTATCGGGGAGCTGTTTTTT; CDR3aa: CASSEDRSIGELFF
v_gene: TRBV5-1; j_gene: TRBJ1-1; d_gene: -; abundance: -; CDR3nt: TGCGCCAGCAGCTCGGAGATGAACACTGAAGCTTTCTTT; CDR3aa: CASSSEMNTEAFF
v_gene: TRBV9; j_gene: TRBJ2-1; d_gene: -; abundance: -; CDR3nt: TGTGCCAGCAGCCAACTCGGGGGGCGGGGAGCACTCTACAATGAGCAGTTCTTC; CDR3aa: CASSQLGGRGALYNEQFF
v_gene: TRBV28; j_gene: TRBJ1-4; d_gene: TRBD1; abundance: -; CDR3nt: TGTGCCAGCAACCCGACAGGGCCCCTATTTAATGAAAAACTGTTTTTT; CDR3aa: CASNPTGPLFNEKLFF
v_gene: TRBV18; j_gene: TRBJ1-2; d_gene: -; abundance: once; CDR3nt: TGTGCCAGCTCACCACCGCAGGGTGTCTATGGCTACACCTTC; CDR3aa: CASSPPQGVYGYTF
v_gene: TRBV10-3; j_gene: TRBJ1-4; d_gene: -; abundance: -; CDR3nt: TGTGCCATCCGGGGAGGGGAAAAACTGTTTTTT; CDR3aa: CAIRGGEKLFF
v_gene: TRBV29-1; j_gene: TRBJ2-7; d_gene: -; abundance: -; CDR3nt: TGCAGCGTTGAGGACACCCGGAGCTCCTACGAGCAGTACTTC; CDR3aa: CSVEDTRSSYEQYF
v_gene: TRBV27; j_gene: TRBJ1-2; d_gene: TRBD1; abundance: few; CDR3nt: TGTGCCAGCAGTCCCCGGACAGGGGGCGCGGGCTACACCTTC; CDR3aa: CASSPRTGGAGYTF